This T cell receptor (beta chain) was found in a study of OX40 agonist ivuxolimab in advanced cancers. The wider study: Patients in the trial were receiving intravenous ivuxolimab every 2 weeks, at doses of 0.01 to 10 mg/kg.

This table comes from immunoSEQ multiplex PCR, and its TCRdb copy is limited to in-frame clones, with some not included. Of 25,000 to 35,000 clones listed, approximately 84% were seen once; the top ten hold 20% to 25%. CDR3 length equals 17 residues. Germline V CDR1 and CDR2: SGDLS, YYNGEE. Trimming cost V 2 bases and J 6 bases; bases outside gene matches: 8. This clone was seen just once. The sample here was CD4+ or CD8+ T cells sorted from blood, taken in a trial of the OX40 agonist ivuxolimab. The chain employs TRBV9 and TRBJ2-3; 14 nucleotides agree with TRBD2. This TCR was recovered from an adult with an advanced solid tumor such as melanoma, head and neck, liver or kidney cancer. CDR3 nucleotide sequence: TGTGCCAGCAGCGTGGCCGGGACTAGCGGGAGACGGGATACGCAGTATTTT. Its protein is CASSVAGTSGRRDTQYF.